Listed below are T cell receptor beta chains from one sample, sequenced in a study of blood T cells in healthy people across ages. TCRdb reprocessed the 5' RACE reads with MiXCR, giving one entry per CDR3 protein. The sample lists approximately 1.5 million distinct CDR3 sequences, 35% to 45% occurring once. Material: blood. The receptors were sampled from a woman between 18 and 29 years old in good health. The CDR3 runs from the conserved cysteine through the conserved F or W. Fields, in order: clone size, D gene, J gene, V gene, CDR3 protein, CDR3 DNA. The D gene is left open where the match is weak. Clone size is shown for a subset of rows, as once, few, many or a class of expanded clone.

clone size: .
D gene: TRBD2
J gene: TRBJ2-1
V gene: TRBV4-2
CDR3 protein: CASSPPTSPTSYNEQFF
CDR3 DNA: TGTGCCAGCAGCCCGCCGACTAGCCCGACCTCCTACAATGAGCAGTTCTTC

clone size: once
D gene: TRBD1
J gene: TRBJ2-7
V gene: TRBV7-2
CDR3 protein: CASSDRDRVGYEQYF
CDR3 DNA: TGTGCCAGCAGCGACCGGGACAGGGTTGGGTACGAGCAGTACTTC

clone size: few
D gene: TRBD1
J gene: TRBJ1-2
V gene: TRBV5-5
CDR3 protein: CASSPAPDRGRNYGYTF
CDR3 DNA: TGTGCCAGCAGCCCCGCACCCGACAGGGGGCGTAACTATGGCTACACCTTC

clone size: few
D gene: .
J gene: TRBJ2-3
V gene: TRBV15
CDR3 protein: CATSRDGTTADTQYF
CDR3 DNA: TGTGCCACCAGCAGAGATGGGACCACAGCAGATACGCAGTATTTT

clone size: .
D gene: .
J gene: TRBJ2-5
V gene: TRBV9
CDR3 protein: CASSGGRQGGLGETQYF
CDR3 DNA: TGTGCCAGCAGCGGCGGTAGGCAAGGAGGGCTCGGTGAGACCCAGTACTTC

clone size: few
D gene: .
J gene: TRBJ1-2
V gene: TRBV20-1
CDR3 protein: CSARDAGDNYGYTF
CDR3 DNA: TGCAGTGCTAGAGATGCTGGGGACAACTATGGCTACACCTTC

clone size: .
D gene: .
J gene: TRBJ2-7
V gene: TRBV5-6
CDR3 protein: CASSQIGIYEQYF
CDR3 DNA: TGTGCCAGCAGTCAGATAGGTATCTACGAGCAGTACTTC

clone size: few
D gene: .
J gene: TRBJ2-7
V gene: TRBV6-1
CDR3 protein: CASSEGGWGNEQYF
CDR3 DNA: TGTGCCAGCAGTGAAGGGGGGTGGGGAAACGAGCAGTACTTC

clone size: .
D gene: .
J gene: TRBJ2-1
V gene: TRBV4-2
CDR3 protein: CASSQDLAGLEQFF
CDR3 DNA: TGTGCCAGCAGCCAAGATTTGGCCGGGCTGGAGCAGTTCTTC

clone size: .
D gene: .
J gene: TRBJ1-1
V gene: TRBV29-1
CDR3 protein: CSVTATGKYGEAFF
CDR3 DNA: TGCAGCGTTACAGCCACAGGGAAGTATGGTGAAGCTTTCTTT

clone size: .
D gene: .
J gene: TRBJ2-5
V gene: TRBV18
CDR3 protein: CASSPPDRGTETQYF
CDR3 DNA: TGTGCCAGCTCACCCCCGGACCGAGGGACGGAGACCCAGTACTTC

clone size: few
D gene: .
J gene: TRBJ2-1
V gene: TRBV4-1
CDR3 protein: CASSGYHEQFF
CDR3 DNA: TGCGCCAGCAGCGGGTATCATGAGCAGTTCTTC

clone size: .
D gene: TRBD2
J gene: TRBJ2-3
V gene: TRBV7-9
CDR3 protein: CASSLDVLAGRYNTDTQYF
CDR3 DNA: TGTGCCAGCAGCTTAGATGTTCTAGCGGGTAGATACAACACAGATACGCAGTATTTT

clone size: .
D gene: .
J gene: TRBJ2-5
V gene: TRBV28
CDR3 protein: CASSLIRSEYQETQYF
CDR3 DNA: TGTGCCAGCAGTTTAATACGGTCGGAGTACCAAGAGACCCAGTACTTC

clone size: few
D gene: .
J gene: TRBJ2-7
V gene: TRBV7-6
CDR3 protein: CASSTGPSYNEQYF
CDR3 DNA: TGTGCCAGCAGCACAGGACCCTCCTACAATGAGCAGTACTTC

clone size: few
D gene: .
J gene: TRBJ2-1
V gene: TRBV29-1
CDR3 protein: CSVETSSNEQFF
CDR3 DNA: TGCAGCGTTGAAACTTCCAGCAATGAGCAGTTCTTC

clone size: few
D gene: .
J gene: TRBJ2-1
V gene: TRBV5-1
CDR3 protein: CASSLGRQNEQFF
CDR3 DNA: TGCGCCAGCAGCTTGGGGCGACAGAATGAGCAGTTCTTC

clone size: .
D gene: .
J gene: TRBJ2-3
V gene: TRBV3-1
CDR3 protein: CASSQGSGPRRYF
CDR3 DNA: TGTGCCAGCAGCCAAGGATCGGGGCCCCGTCGGTATTTT

clone size: few
D gene: .
J gene: TRBJ1-5
V gene: TRBV7-2
CDR3 protein: CASSTHAGSNQPQHF
CDR3 DNA: TGTGCCAGCAGCACCCACGCAGGCAGCAATCAGCCCCAGCATTTT

clone size: once
D gene: .
J gene: TRBJ1-6
V gene: TRBV6-5
CDR3 protein: CASTSRGLWGDNSPLHF
CDR3 DNA: TGTGCCAGCACTTCGCGGGGACTTTGGGGAGATAATTCACCCCTCCACTTT

clone size: few
D gene: .
J gene: TRBJ2-7
V gene: TRBV20-1
CDR3 protein: CSARSQGGRYEQYF
CDR3 DNA: TGCAGTGCTAGGAGTCAGGGAGGTCGCTACGAGCAGTACTTC

clone size: few
D gene: .
J gene: TRBJ1-1
V gene: TRBV28
CDR3 protein: CASSGRWAEAFF
CDR3 DNA: TGTGCCAGCAGTGGCCGCTGGGCTGAAGCTTTCTTT

clone size: few
D gene: .
J gene: TRBJ2-7
V gene: TRBV4-1
CDR3 protein: CASSQGLGMSYEQYF
CDR3 DNA: TGCGCCAGCAGCCAAGGATTGGGAATGTCCTACGAGCAGTACTTC

clone size: .
D gene: .
J gene: TRBJ2-7
V gene: TRBV4-1
CDR3 protein: CASSSQQVAVSYEQYF
CDR3 DNA: TGCGCCAGCAGCTCCCAACAGGTCGCGGTATCCTACGAGCAGTACTTC

clone size: .
D gene: .
J gene: TRBJ1-2
V gene: TRBV4-3
CDR3 protein: CASSQAGQGSYGYTF
CDR3 DNA: TGCGCCAGCAGCCAAGCGGGCCAGGGTTCCTATGGCTACACCTTC

clone size: .
D gene: .
J gene: TRBJ2-1
V gene: TRBV11-2
CDR3 protein: CASSSQLRAAQETQFF
CDR3 DNA: TGTGCCAGCAGCTCCCAACTGAGGGCGGCACAGGAGACCCAGTTCTTC

clone size: .
D gene: .
J gene: TRBJ1-1
V gene: TRBV6-2/TRBV6-3
CDR3 protein: CASSYWGRANTEAFF
CDR3 DNA: TGTGCCAGCAGTTATTGGGGGAGAGCCAACACTGAAGCTTTCTTT

clone size: .
D gene: .
J gene: TRBJ1-5
V gene: TRBV7-2
CDR3 protein: CASSPLGGAGNQPQHF
CDR3 DNA: TGTGCCAGCAGCCCCTTAGGGGGGGCCGGCAATCAGCCCCAGCATTTT

clone size: once
D gene: .
J gene: TRBJ2-7
V gene: TRBV28
CDR3 protein: CACRISSGAYEQYF
CDR3 DNA: TGTGCCTGCAGAATATCCTCGGGGGCGTACGAGCAGTACTTC

clone size: .
D gene: .
J gene: TRBJ1-1
V gene: TRBV29-1
CDR3 protein: CSVVFVEAFF
CDR3 DNA: TGCAGCGTTGTGTTTGTAGAAGCTTTCTTT

clone size: few
D gene: TRBD2
J gene: TRBJ2-2
V gene: TRBV4-3
CDR3 protein: CASSQDPSGGSGELFF
CDR3 DNA: TGCGCCAGCAGCCAAGACCCTAGCGGGGGCTCCGGGGAGCTGTTTTTT

clone size: .
D gene: TRBD2
J gene: TRBJ2-3
V gene: TRBV7-6
CDR3 protein: CASSLASGGGTDTQYF
CDR3 DNA: TGTGCCAGCAGCTTGGCTAGCGGGGGCGGCACAGATACGCAGTATTTT

clone size: .
D gene: .
J gene: TRBJ1-2
V gene: TRBV7-2
CDR3 protein: CASSFAAEYGYTF
CDR3 DNA: TGTGCCAGCAGCTTCGCGGCAGAATATGGCTACACCTTC

clone size: .
D gene: .
J gene: TRBJ2-3
V gene: TRBV27
CDR3 protein: CASSKDRLHLRSTDTQYF
CDR3 DNA: TGTGCCAGCAGTAAAGACAGATTGCACCTCCGGAGCACAGATACGCAGTATTTT

clone size: .
D gene: .
J gene: TRBJ2-3
V gene: TRBV5-1
CDR3 protein: CASRRDGSSTDTQYF
CDR3 DNA: TGCGCCAGCAGAAGAGACGGAAGTAGCACAGATACGCAGTATTTT

clone size: few
D gene: .
J gene: TRBJ2-7
V gene: TRBV14
CDR3 protein: CASSVGQLHSYEQYF
CDR3 DNA: TGTGCCAGCAGCGTCGGACAGTTACACTCCTACGAGCAGTACTTC

clone size: .
D gene: .
J gene: TRBJ2-6
V gene: TRBV7-7
CDR3 protein: CASSPSHSGANVLTF
CDR3 DNA: TGTGCTAGCAGCCCCAGTCACTCTGGGGCCAACGTCCTGACTTTC

clone size: few
D gene: .
J gene: TRBJ2-7
V gene: TRBV21-1
CDR3 protein: CASSRGLAGVDEQYF
CDR3 DNA: TGTGCCAGCAGCAGGGGACTAGCGGGAGTAGACGAGCAGTACTTC

clone size: few
D gene: .
J gene: TRBJ1-6
V gene: TRBV3-1
CDR3 protein: CASSQDPNSPLHF
CDR3 DNA: TGTGCCAGCAGCCAAGATCCTAATTCACCCCTCCACTTT

clone size: few
D gene: .
J gene: TRBJ2-3
V gene: TRBV7-2
CDR3 protein: CASSLGQGGGSTDTQYF
CDR3 DNA: TGTGCCAGCAGCTTAGGTCAGGGGGGGGGAAGCACAGATACGCAGTATTTT

clone size: many
D gene: TRBD1
J gene: TRBJ2-1
V gene: TRBV10-3
CDR3 protein: CAISESWTGTYNEQFF
CDR3 DNA: TGTGCCATCAGTGAGTCTTGGACAGGTACCTACAATGAGCAGTTCTTC

clone size: many
D gene: .
J gene: TRBJ2-3
V gene: TRBV6-5
CDR3 protein: CATRGPSTDTQYF
CDR3 DNA: TGTGCCACCCGGGGACCGTCGACGGATACGCAGTATTTT

clone size: few
D gene: TRBD1
J gene: TRBJ1-2
V gene: TRBV6-6
CDR3 protein: CASIRPGTGYGYTF
CDR3 DNA: TGTGCCAGCATCAGGCCAGGGACAGGCTATGGCTACACCTTC

clone size: .
D gene: .
J gene: TRBJ2-7
V gene: TRBV20-1
CDR3 protein: CSANRRPTYEQYF
CDR3 DNA: TGCAGTGCTAACAGGAGGCCGACCTACGAGCAGTACTTC

clone size: .
D gene: .
J gene: TRBJ2-3
V gene: TRBV20-1
CDR3 protein: CSEKAKDTQYF
CDR3 DNA: TGCAGTGAAAAGGCCAAGGATACGCAGTATTTT

clone size: many
D gene: .
J gene: TRBJ1-1
V gene: TRBV29-1
CDR3 protein: CSVGRGGTEAFF
CDR3 DNA: TGCAGCGTTGGGAGGGGCGGCACTGAAGCTTTCTTT

clone size: .
D gene: .
J gene: TRBJ1-1
V gene: TRBV4-1
CDR3 protein: CASSHFRGFTEAFF
CDR3 DNA: TGCGCCAGCAGCCATTTCAGGGGATTTACTGAAGCTTTCTTT

clone size: few
D gene: .
J gene: TRBJ2-7
V gene: TRBV6-2/TRBV6-3
CDR3 protein: CASSLPGRAEQYF
CDR3 DNA: TGTGCCAGCAGTCTCCCGGGCAGGGCCGAGCAGTACTTC

clone size: few
D gene: .
J gene: TRBJ2-3
V gene: TRBV27
CDR3 protein: CASSPQGRDTQYF
CDR3 DNA: TGTGCCAGCAGTCCCCAGGGGAGGGATACGCAGTATTTT